The present TCR beta chain was sequenced within a study of cytomegalovirus exposure and HLA in healthy donors. Study-level findings and limits: The study recorded 160 or so TCR beta chains that were cytomegalovirus-associated. When a later analysis was performed, an Asian-associated ancestry cluster reportedly had fewer N-insertions than the roughly 640-donor mean. It was only CMV serostatus that was available as immune exposure information.

With 60 Vbeta and 13 Jbeta primers, the PCR was carried out. Clones were sequenced by immunoSEQ multiplex PCR, and TCRdb holds only the in-frame ones, with some missing. There are 90,000 to 95,000 clones in the sample; 80% occur only once, and around 2% lies in the top ten. Comment on this clone: Its antigen is as yet unknown.

Donors were nominally healthy when sampled, though unrecorded immune exposures were likely. Germline-derived CDR1 and CDR2 are SGHVS and FQNEAQ. There are 16 residues in the CDR3. J was trimmed by 13 bases and V by 1 base; bases with no gene match: 13. The sample was PBMCs. This sequence originates from a man younger than 35 in good health and CMV-seronegative. The chain carries TRBV7-8 and TRBJ2-1; 10 nucleotides agree with TRBD1. The CDR3 here is CASSLVGQGPTPAQFF. DNA for the CDR3: TGTGCCAGCAGCTTAGTGGGACAGGGGCCAACTCCGGCACAGTTCTTC.